This T cell receptor (beta chain) was identified in a study of blood T cell repertoires in COVID-19. CDR3 length: 13 residues. The V and J ends lost 5 bases and 3 bases respectively, with 10 bases between them. Germline V gives CDR1 SGHAT, CDR2 FQNNGV. A single count supports this clone. Repertoires were generated with immunoSEQ multiplex PCR, while TCRdb's copy carries only in-frame clones and drops some. The table has some 120,000 clones, 70% to 80% seen once. The TCR originated in a human donor in a cohort sampled during active COVID-19. Sequences were obtained from peripheral blood. J is TRBJ1-2 and V is TRBV11-2; D call uncertain. In DNA, the CDR3 is TGTGCCAGCAGCCACGGCGGGTACTATGGCTACACCTTC. Encoded protein: CASSHGGYYGYTF.